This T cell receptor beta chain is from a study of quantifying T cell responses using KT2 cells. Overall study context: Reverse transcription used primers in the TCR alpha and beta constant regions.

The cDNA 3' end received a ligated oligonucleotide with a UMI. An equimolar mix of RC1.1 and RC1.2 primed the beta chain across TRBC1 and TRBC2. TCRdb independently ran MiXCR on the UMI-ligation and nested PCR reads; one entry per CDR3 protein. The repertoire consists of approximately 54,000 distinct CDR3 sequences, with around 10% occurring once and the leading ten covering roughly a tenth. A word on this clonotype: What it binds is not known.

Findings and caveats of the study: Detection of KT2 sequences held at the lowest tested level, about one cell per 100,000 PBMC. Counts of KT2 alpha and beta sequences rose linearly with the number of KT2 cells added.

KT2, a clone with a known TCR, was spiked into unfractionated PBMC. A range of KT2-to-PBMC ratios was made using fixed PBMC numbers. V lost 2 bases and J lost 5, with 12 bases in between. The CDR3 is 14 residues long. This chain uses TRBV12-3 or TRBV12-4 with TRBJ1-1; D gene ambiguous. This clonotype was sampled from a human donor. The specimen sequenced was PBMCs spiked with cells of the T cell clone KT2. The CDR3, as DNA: TGTGCCAGCAGTTTACGGGCAGGAAGAACTGAAGCTTTCTTT. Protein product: CASSLRAGRTEAFF.